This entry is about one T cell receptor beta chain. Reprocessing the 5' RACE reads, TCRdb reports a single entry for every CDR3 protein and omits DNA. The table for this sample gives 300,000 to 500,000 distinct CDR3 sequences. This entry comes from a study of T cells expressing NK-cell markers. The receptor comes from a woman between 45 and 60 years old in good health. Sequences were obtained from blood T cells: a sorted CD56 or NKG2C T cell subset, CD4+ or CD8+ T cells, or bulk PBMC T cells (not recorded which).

The CDR3 region is CASSFSGRRRADTQYF. The chain combines TRBV7-2 with TRBJ2-3; with no DNA, the TCRdb D assignment of TRBD2 cannot be verified. The CDR3 runs to 16 residues. Germline values: CDR1 SGHTA, CDR2 FQGNSA.